Shown below are 20 T cell receptor beta chains from a single sample sequenced in a study of technical replicates of blood from a handful of donors. Assay used: immunoSEQ multiplex PCR; TCRdb lists only in-frame clones, some missing. The sample holds 98,000 or so clones, 95% seen once. Sample: T cells isolated from PBMCs. The receptor source for this set is a human donor in good health.

This clone occurred once. This rearrangement joins TRBV11-3 to TRBJ2-3, with D possibly TRBD2 on 5 matching bases. Trimming removed 4 bases at V and 10 bases at J, with 9 bases between. Germline CDR1 reads SGHNT; CDR2 reads YENEEA. This CDR3 has 11 residues. CDR3 bases: TGTGCCAGCAGCTCCGGGGTTCCGCAGTATTTT. It codes for CASSSGVPQYF.

As concerns this clone: The sample has other DNA sequences that encode this CDR3 too. The gene calls are TRBV2 and TRBJ2-7, with D tentatively TRBD1 (6 bases). Looked up from germline, CDR1 is SNHLY and CDR2 is FYNNEI. V was clipped by 6 bases and J by 2 bases, with 11 bases between them. CDR3 length: 13 residues. The CDR3 region is CASSVSGAYEQYF. The DNA of the CDR3 is TGTGCCAGCAGCGTCTCAGGGGCCTACGAGCAGTACTTC. Full variable domain (remainder filled in from reference TRBV2 and TRBJ2-7): EPEVTQTPSHQVTQMGQEVILRCVPISNHLYFYWYRQILGQKVEFLVSFYNNEISEKSEIFDDQFSVERPDGSNFTLKIRSTKLEDSAMYFCASSVSGAYEQYFGPGTRLTVT.

The V and J genes are TRBV13 and TRBJ2-1, with 12 bases fitting TRBD2. The germline gives CDR1 PRHDT, CDR2 FYEKMQ (reference sequence). This CDR3 has 14 amino acids. V lost 5 bases, J lost 8 bases, and 4 bases stayed unmatched. The CDR3 DNA follows: TGTGCCAGCAGCGTCCGGACTAGCGGGGATGAGCAGTTCTTC. This codes for CASSVRTSGDEQFF.

V and J are TRBV15 and TRBJ2-1; D possibly corresponds to TRBD2 (7 bases). CDR1 is LNHNV and CDR2 is YYDKDF in the germline V gene (reference sequence). Trimming removed 1 base at V and 8 bases at J, with 18 bases between. The CDR3 sequence is 16 residues long. The CDR3 spells CATSRGGGVLDDEQFF. In DNA form, the CDR3 reads TGTGCCACCAGCAGAGGGGGGGGCGTACTAGACGATGAGCAGTTCTTC. The complete variable domain, with remaining parts taken from reference TRBV15 and TRBJ2-1, reads DAMVIQNPRYQVTQFGKPVTLSCSQTLNHNVMYWYQQKSSQAPKLLFHYYDKDFNNEADTPDNFQSRRPNTSFCFLDIRSPGLGDTAMYLCATSRGGGVLDDEQFFGPGTRLTVL.

This chain connects TRBV21-1 to TRBJ2-4; TRBD2, the table's D call, lacks a check against the DNA. TRBV21-1 is assigned pseudogene status. The CDR3 covers 16 residues. The CDR3: CASRLGGRGAKNIQYF. CDR3 DNA: TGTGCCAGCAGACTCGGGGGGAGGGGAGCCAAAAACATTCAGTACTTC.

This clone was observed a single time. The rearrangement uses TRBV7-9 and TRBJ2-7; possible D gene TRBD1, 5 bases. Germline CDR1 and CDR2: SEHNR and FQNEAQ (reference sequence). CDR3 length: 14 amino acids. V lost 0 bases and J lost 4, with 10 bases in between. CDR3 residues: CASSLAFRTYEQYF. CDR3 nucleotide sequence: TGTGCCAGCAGCTTAGCGTTTCGGACATACGAGCAGTACTTC. The full variable domain, with the rest looked up from reference TRBV7-9 and TRBJ2-7, is DTGVSQNPRHKITKRGQNVTFRCDPISEHNRLYWYRQTLGQGPEFLTYFQNEAQLEKSRLLSDRFSAERPKGSFSTLEIQRTEQGDSAMYLCASSLAFRTYEQYFGPGTRLTVT.

The chain employs TRBV12-5 and TRBJ2-1; 7 bases map to TRBD2. The CDR3 has 15 amino acids. The V gene's germline CDR1 is LGHNT and CDR2 FRNRAP. V shed 6 bases and J 8 bases; nucleotides not matched to a gene: 13. In DNA form, the CDR3 reads TGTGCTAGTGGGCAAGGGGCGGGGGAAGTTGATGAGCAGTTCTTC. As protein: CASGQGAGEVDEQFF.

The rearrangement uses TRBV15 and TRBJ2-3; TRBD2 aligns across 12 bases. The CDR3 covers 18 residues. With 1 base clipped from V and 4 bases from J, the junction kept 9 bases outside the gene matches. Germline V gene data show CDR1 as LNHNV and CDR2 as YYDKDF (reference sequence). This chain's CDR3 is CATSRGLTSGRRADTQYF. The DNA of the CDR3 is TGTGCCACCAGCAGAGGGCTAACTAGCGGGAGGAGGGCAGATACGCAGTATTTT.

The chain is built from TRBV6-5 and TRBJ2-1, with TRBD2 matching 9 bases. CDR1 and CDR2 (germline): MNHEY, SVGAGI. The V gene end was trimmed by 2 bases and the J gene end by 8 bases; junction bases not matched to a gene: 1. CDR3 length equals 13 residues. This CDR3 is CASSYAGGDEQFF. The CDR3 region has the DNA TGTGCCAGCAGTTACGCGGGGGGGGATGAGCAGTTCTTC.

A single count supports this clone. The chain couples TRBV2 to TRBJ2-7, with D perhaps matching TRBD2 (5 bases). The CDR3 has 13 residues. Germline V gene sequence: CDR1 SNHLY, CDR2 FYNNEI. Trimming took off 2 bases at V and 1 base at J, with 6 bases between the two ends. Written as DNA, the CDR3 is TGTGCCAGCAGTGAACCGGGATCCTACGAGCAGTACTTC. Protein: CASSEPGSYEQYF.

This rearrangement joins TRBV19 to TRBJ2-1; D not resolved. Germline V gene lookup returns CDR1 LNHDA and CDR2 SQIVND (reference sequence). The CDR3 sequence is 12 residues long. Trimming left V 5 bases short and J 6 bases short, with 8 bases between. The CDR3 spells CASSPPGNEQFF. The DNA of the CDR3 is TGTGCCAGTAGTCCCCCGGGCAATGAGCAGTTCTTC.

J is TRBJ1-1 and V is TRBV7-9; D is undetermined. CDR3 length equals 13 residues. The germline gives CDR1 SEHNR, CDR2 FQNEAQ (reference sequence). V was pared by 1 base and J by 11 bases, with 14 bases between. In DNA form, the CDR3 reads TGTGCCAGCAGCTTAGGGACGGCGGGTATGGCTTTCTTT. Amino acid sequence: CASSLGTAGMAFF.

The gene calls are TRBV28 and TRBJ2-7, with 8 positions matching TRBD1. The V and J ends lost 6 bases and 5 bases, in that order; junction bases with no gene match: 9. CDR3 length: 14 residues. Germline V CDR1 and CDR2: MDHEN, SYDVKM. CDR3 in DNA: TGTGCCAGCAGAGTAGACAGGGGTCCCAACGAGCAGTACTTC. It translates to CASRVDRGPNEQYF.

This clone was seen only a few times. The CDR3 region has the DNA TGTGCCAGCAGTGAATGGGGACAGGGGGATCAAGCTTTCTTT. Its protein is CASSEWGQGDQAFF. V is TRBV25-1 and J is TRBJ1-1; 11 bases are a match to TRBD1. V gave up 1 base and J gave up 9 bases; unmatched junction bases: 4. The CDR3 totals 14 residues. Germline CDR1 MGHDK, CDR2 SYGVNS.

The chain links TRBV4-1 to TRBJ2-1; TRBD2 matches 7 bases. The germline gives CDR1 MGHRA, CDR2 YSYEKL. V gave up 1 base and J gave up 9 bases; unmatched junction bases: 12. The length of the CDR3 is 16 residues. CDR3 sequence reads: CASSQVFPVTGGEQFF. The CDR3 DNA follows: TGCGCCAGCAGCCAAGTTTTCCCCGTGACGGGGGGTGAGCAGTTCTTC.

The V gene is TRBV5-4, the J gene TRBJ1-1; 8 bases align to TRBD1. Losses at the gene ends were 0 bases for V and 4 bases for J; bases not matched to a gene: 17. The CDR3 length is 19 residues. Germline V gene data show CDR1 as SGHNT and CDR2 as YYREEE (reference sequence). The CDR3 here is CASSLAPRRGRGRVTEAFF. The CDR3 DNA sequence: TGTGCCAGCAGCTTGGCCCCCAGAAGGGGCAGGGGGCGAGTCACTGAAGCTTTCTTT.

The chain recombines TRBV6-8 with TRBJ2-7, with TRBD2 matching over 8 bases. The ends lost 1 base at V and 5 bases at J; junction bases unmatched: 13. Germline CDR1 reads MNHGY; CDR2 reads SAAAGT. The CDR3 extends over 17 amino acids. CDR3 in DNA: TGTGCCAGCAGTTACTATAGTGGCGGGAGGACCTCTAACGAGCAGTACTTC. Amino acid sequence: CASSYYSGGRTSNEQYF.

CDR3 protein: CASSYPGASGGDTQYF. As DNA, the CDR3 is TGCGCCAGCAGCTATCCCGGGGCTAGCGGGGGGGATACGCAGTATTTT. This chain joins TRBV4-1 and TRBJ2-3, with TRBD2 matching 11 bases. Unmatched junction bases numbered 10, after V lost 5 bases and J lost 6 bases. The germline gives CDR1 MGHRA, CDR2 YSYEKL. This CDR3 is built from 16 residues.

V usage is TRBV6-5 and J usage is TRBJ1-1; D might be TRBD1 (6 bases). CDR1 MNHEY and CDR2 SVGAGI come from the germline V gene. The CDR3 is 14 amino acids. Trimming removed 6 bases at V and 5 bases at J, with 16 bases between. The CDR3 reads CASRTWGRGTEAFF. Here the CDR3 DNA reads TGTGCCAGCAGGACTTGGGGGCGTGGGACTGAAGCTTTCTTT.

The chain uses TRBV28 and TRBJ2-3, with D possibly being TRBD2 (5 bases). CDR1 MDHEN and CDR2 SYDVKM come from the germline V gene. The V gene lost 2 bases and the J gene lost 2 bases, with 26 bases spanning the gap. The CDR3 loop spans 20 amino acids. CDR3 residues: CASSLGIRTGRTLHTDTQYF. CDR3 DNA sequence: TGTGCCAGCAGTTTAGGGATCCGGACTGGGCGGACGCTCCACACAGATACGCAGTATTTT.